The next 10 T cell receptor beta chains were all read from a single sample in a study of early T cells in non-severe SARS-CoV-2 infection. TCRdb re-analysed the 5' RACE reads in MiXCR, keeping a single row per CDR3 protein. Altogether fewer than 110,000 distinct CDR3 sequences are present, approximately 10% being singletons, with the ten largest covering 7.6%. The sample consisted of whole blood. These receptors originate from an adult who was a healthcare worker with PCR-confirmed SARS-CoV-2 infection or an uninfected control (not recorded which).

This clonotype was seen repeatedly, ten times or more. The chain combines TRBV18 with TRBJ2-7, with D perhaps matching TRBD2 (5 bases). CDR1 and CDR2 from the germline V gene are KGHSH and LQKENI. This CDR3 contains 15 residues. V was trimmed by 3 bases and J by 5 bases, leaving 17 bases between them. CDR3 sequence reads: CASSPISHARDEQYF. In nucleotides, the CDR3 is TGTGCCAGCTCACCTATAAGTCACGCGAGGGACGAGCAGTACTTC. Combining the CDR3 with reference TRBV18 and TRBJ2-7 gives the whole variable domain NAGVMQNPRHLVRRRGQEARLRCSPMKGHSHVYWYRQLPEEGLKFMVYLQKENIIDESGMPKERFSAEFPKEGPSILRIQQVVRGDSAAYFCASSPISHARDEQYFGPGTRLTVT.

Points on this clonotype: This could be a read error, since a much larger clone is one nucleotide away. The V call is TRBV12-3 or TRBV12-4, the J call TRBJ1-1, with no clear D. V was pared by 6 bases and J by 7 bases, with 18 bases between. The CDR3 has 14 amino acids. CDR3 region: CASRLTLYWDEAFF. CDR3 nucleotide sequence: TGTGCCAGCAGGCTGACACTATATTGGGATGAAGCTTTCTTT.

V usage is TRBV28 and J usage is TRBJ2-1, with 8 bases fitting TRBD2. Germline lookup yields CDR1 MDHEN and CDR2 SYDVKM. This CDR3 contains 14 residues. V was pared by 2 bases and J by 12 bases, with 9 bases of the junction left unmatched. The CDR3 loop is CASSLVLAAPRQFF. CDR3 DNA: TGTGCCAGCAGTTTAGTACTAGCGGCCCCTAGGCAGTTCTTC. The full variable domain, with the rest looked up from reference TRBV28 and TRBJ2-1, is DVKVTQSSRYLVKRTGEKVFLECVQDMDHENMFWYRQDPGLGLRLIYFSYDVKMKEKGDIPEGYSVSREKKERFSLILESASTNQTSMYLCASSLVLAAPRQFFGPGTRLTVL.

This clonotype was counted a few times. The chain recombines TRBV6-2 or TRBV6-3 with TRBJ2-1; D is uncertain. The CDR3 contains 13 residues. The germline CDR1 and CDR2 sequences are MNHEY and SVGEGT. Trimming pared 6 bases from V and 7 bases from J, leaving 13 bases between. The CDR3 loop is CASSPPPMNEQFF. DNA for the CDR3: TGTGCCAGCAGCCCACCTCCTATGAATGAGCAGTTCTTC.

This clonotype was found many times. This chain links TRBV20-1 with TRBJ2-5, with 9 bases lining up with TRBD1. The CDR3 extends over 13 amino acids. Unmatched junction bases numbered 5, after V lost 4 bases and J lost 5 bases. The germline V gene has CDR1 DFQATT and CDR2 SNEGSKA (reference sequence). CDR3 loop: CSAMGQGLETQYF. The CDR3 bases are TGCAGTGCTATGGGACAGGGCTTGGAGACCCAGTACTTC.

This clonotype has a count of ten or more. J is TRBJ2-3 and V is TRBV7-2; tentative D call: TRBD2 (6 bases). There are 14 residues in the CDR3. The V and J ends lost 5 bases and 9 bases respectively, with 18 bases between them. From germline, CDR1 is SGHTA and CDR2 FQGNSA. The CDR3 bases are TGTGCCAGCAGCCGATCCGGGAGCCAGTCCACGCAGTATTTT. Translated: CASSRSGSQSTQYF. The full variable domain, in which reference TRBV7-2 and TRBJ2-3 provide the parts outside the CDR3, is GAGVSQSPSNKVTEKGKDVELRCDPISGHTALYWYRQSLGQGLEFLIYFQGNSAPDKSGLPSDRFSAERTGGSVSTLTIQRTQQEDSAVYLCASSRSGSQSTQYFGPGTRLTVL.

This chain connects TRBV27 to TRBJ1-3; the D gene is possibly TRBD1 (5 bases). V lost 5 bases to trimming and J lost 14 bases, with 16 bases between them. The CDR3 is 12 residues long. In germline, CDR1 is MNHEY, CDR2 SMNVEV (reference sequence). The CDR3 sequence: CASSPNGGPLYF. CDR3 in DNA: TGTGCCAGCAGTCCTAATGGGGGACCCCTATATTTT.

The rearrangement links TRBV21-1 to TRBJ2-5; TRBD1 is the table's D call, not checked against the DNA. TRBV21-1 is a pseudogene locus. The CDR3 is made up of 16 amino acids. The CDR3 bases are TGTGCCAGCAGCAAAGAGAGGGGACAGGGGAAAGAGACCCAGTACTTC. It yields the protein CASSKERGQGKETQYF.

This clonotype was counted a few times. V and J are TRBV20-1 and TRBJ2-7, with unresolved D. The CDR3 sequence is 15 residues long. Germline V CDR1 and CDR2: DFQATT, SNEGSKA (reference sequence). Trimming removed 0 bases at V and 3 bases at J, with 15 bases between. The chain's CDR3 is CSARDVNVRFYEQYF. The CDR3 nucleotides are TGCAGTGCTAGAGATGTGAACGTTCGGTTCTACGAGCAGTACTTC.

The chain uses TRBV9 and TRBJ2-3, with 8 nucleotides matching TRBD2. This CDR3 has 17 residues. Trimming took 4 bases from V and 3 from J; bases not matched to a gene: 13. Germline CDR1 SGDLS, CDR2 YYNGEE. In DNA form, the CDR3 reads TGTGCCAGCAGCCCCAGGAGTCTAGCGGGTCAGACAGATACGCAGTATTTT. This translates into CASSPRSLAGQTDTQYF.